The next 27 T cell receptor beta chains were all read from a single sample in a study of cytomegalovirus exposure and HLA in healthy donors. The protocol was immunoSEQ multiplex PCR, while the TCRdb copy is restricted to in-frame clones and leaves out a portion. The sample has 45,000 to 65,000 clones, approximately 89% seen once; the top ten hold roughly 8.4%. Specimen: PBMCs. The receptor set was obtained from a woman between 18 and 30 years old in good health and CMV-seropositive.

J is TRBJ1-5 and V is TRBV6-1; no firm D call. Germline V gives CDR1 MNHNS, CDR2 SASEGT. The V end lost 3 bases, the J end lost 0 bases, and 6 bases lay between the germline ends. The CDR3 spans 14 residues. In DNA, the CDR3 is TGTGCCAGCAGTGACGGTATTAGCAATCAGCCCCAGCATTTT. Amino acids: CASSDGISNQPQHF.

A word on this clone: At one boundary the junction diverges from the germline segment, which might be a read error. The chain recombines TRBV19 with TRBJ1-5; no clear D. CDR3 size: 13 residues. Looked up from germline, CDR1 is LNHDA and CDR2 is SQIVND (reference sequence). The DNA of the CDR3 is TGTGTCAGTAGTGCTTACAGAGATCAGCCCCAGCATTTT. As protein: CVSSAYRDQPQHF.

The chain links TRBV4-2 to TRBJ2-1; TRBD2 agrees at 13 bases. CDR3 length equals 18 residues. In germline, CDR1 is LGHNA, CDR2 YNFKEQ. Trimming removed 4 bases from V and 1 base from J; junction bases left unmatched: 7. CDR3 amino acids: CASSRTSGGAGSYNEQFF. As DNA, the CDR3 is TGTGCCAGCAGCCGAACTAGCGGGGGGGCCGGATCCTACAATGAGCAGTTCTTC.

CDR3 in amino acids: CASSPTSGGRETQYF. The CDR3, as DNA: TGTGCCAGCAGCCCCACTAGCGGGGGGAGAGAGACCCAGTACTTC. J is TRBJ2-5 and V is TRBV4-2; 12 bases match TRBD2. The ends lost 4 bases at V and 4 bases at J; junction bases unmatched: 4. The CDR3 contains 15 residues. Germline CDR1 reads LGHNA; CDR2 reads YNFKEQ.

The chain combines TRBV2 with TRBJ2-1; D perhaps matches TRBD1 (6 bases). Trimming cost V 6 bases and J 8 bases, with 17 bases left between them. This CDR3 has 14 residues. CDR1 and CDR2 (germline): SNHLY, FYNNEI. The DNA for the CDR3 is TGTGCCAGCAGGGAAACAGGGTTCGGGGATGAGCAGTTCTTC. Translating it yields CASRETGFGDEQFF.

The chain recombines TRBV5-1 with TRBJ2-2; D unclear. CDR3 length: 14 amino acids. V gave up 6 bases and J gave up 2 bases, with 11 bases separating them. Germline V CDR1 and CDR2: SGHRS, YFSETQ. CDR3 sequence: CASKPSGNTGELFF. The CDR3 coding sequence is TGCGCCAGCAAGCCCTCAGGCAACACCGGGGAGCTGTTTTTT.

Only one count was recorded for this clone. The chain carries TRBV5-1 and TRBJ2-5; the match to TRBD2 covers 8 bases. The V gene end was trimmed by 0 bases and the J gene end by 2 bases; junction bases not matched to a gene: 9. CDR1 and CDR2 from the germline V gene are SGHRS and YFSETQ. The CDR3 is 17 amino acids. CDR3 residues: CASSLGQRRGDQETQYF. The CDR3 coding sequence is TGCGCCAGCAGCTTGGGTCAACGGCGGGGGGATCAAGAGACCCAGTACTTC.

The chain joins TRBV7-2 to TRBJ2-1, with 14 nucleotides matching TRBD2. The length of the CDR3 is 14 residues. Germline V lookup: CDR1 SGHTA, CDR2 FQGNSA. Trimming removed 4 bases from V and 14 bases from J; junction bases left unmatched: 7. The CDR3 region has the DNA TGTGCCAGCAGCTCCGGGACTAGCGGGGGCACTAAGTTCTTC. This translates into CASSSGTSGGTKFF.

The chain carries TRBV4-1 and TRBJ1-1; possible D gene TRBD1, 5 bases. This CDR3 is 14 amino acids long. The germline CDR1 and CDR2 sequences are MGHRA and YSYEKL. V was trimmed by 7 bases and J by 4 bases, leaving 16 bases between them. CDR3 coding DNA: TGCGCCAGCACCGAAGTGGGGGGTAGCACTGAAGCTTTCTTT. This encodes CASTEVGGSTEAFF.

V gene TRBV7-9 combines with J gene TRBJ1-1; 8 bases match TRBD1. This CDR3 comprises 15 residues. Losses at the gene ends were 5 bases for V and 1 base for J; bases not matched to a gene: 6. Germline values: CDR1 SEHNR, CDR2 FQNEAQ (reference sequence). The CDR3 DNA is TGTGCCAGCAGCCTCCGGACAGGGAGGAACACTGAAGCTTTCTTT. The encoded protein is CASSLRTGRNTEAFF. The whole variable domain, filled in from reference TRBV7-9 and TRBJ1-1, reads DTGVSQNPRHKITKRGQNVTFRCDPISEHNRLYWYRQTLGQGPEFLTYFQNEAQLEKSRLLSDRFSAERPKGSFSTLEIQRTEQGDSAMYLCASSLRTGRNTEAFFGQGTRLTVV.

The chain has TRBV5-4 and TRBJ1-1; 9 nucleotides agree with TRBD1. This CDR3 is built from 14 residues. Per the germline V gene, CDR1 is SGHNT and CDR2 is YYREEE (reference sequence). The V gene end was trimmed by 3 bases and the J gene end by 5 bases; junction bases not matched to a gene: 5. The CDR3 DNA is TGTGCCAGCAGCTCCGGACAGGGGAGGACTGAAGCTTTCTTT. Residues: CASSSGQGRTEAFF. Together with reference TRBV5-4 and TRBJ1-1, the CDR3 gives the full variable domain: ETGVTQSPTHLIKTRGQQVTLRCSSQSGHNTVSWYQQALGQGPQFIFQYYREEENGRGNFPPRFSGLQFPNYSSELNVNALELDDSALYLCASSSGQGRTEAFFGQGTRLTVV.

The chain is built from TRBV5-5 and TRBJ2-6, with 8 bases identical to TRBD1. The germline V gene encodes CDR1 SGHKS and CDR2 YYEKEE (reference sequence). The CDR3 is 18 amino acids. V was clipped by 4 bases and J by 0 bases; unmatched bases: 9. The CDR3 is CASSTIDRGSSGANVLTF. The DNA for the CDR3 is TGTGCCAGCAGCACAATCGACAGGGGCAGCTCTGGGGCCAACGTCCTGACTTTC. Full variable domain (missing parts from reference TRBV5-5 and TRBJ2-6): DAGVTQSPTHLIKTRGQQVTLRCSPISGHKSVSWYQQVLGQGPQFIFQYYEKEERGRGNFPDRFSARQFPNYSSELNVNALLLGDSALYLCASSTIDRGSSGANVLTFGAGSRLTVL.

The V and J genes are TRBV27 and TRBJ1-6, with D possibly matching TRBD1 (5 bases). With 7 bases removed from V and 4 bases from J, the gap between germline ends came to 23 bases. Germline-derived CDR1 and CDR2 are MNHEY and SMNVEV (reference sequence). CDR3 length: 18 residues. The CDR3 DNA reads TGTGCCAGCATGAGGATCGTACAGGTTAAATTTTATAATTCACCCCTCCACTTT. Its protein is CASMRIVQVKFYNSPLHF.

This clone was seen only a few times. This chain connects TRBV6-1 to TRBJ1-2, with unresolved D. V was cut by 4 bases and J by 6 bases, with 12 bases left in between. CDR1 and CDR2 from the germline V gene are MNHNS and SASEGT. This CDR3 is 13 amino acids long. For the CDR3, the DNA is TGTGCCAGCAGTGTCAGGCCCTTTGATGGCTACACCTTC. This encodes CASSVRPFDGYTF.

The chain joins TRBV9 to TRBJ2-7; 11 positions match TRBD2. CDR3 length: 15 amino acids. J gave up 4 bases and V 0 bases, and 3 bases lay outside the gene matches. Germline assignment: CDR1 SGDLS and CDR2 YYNGEE. CDR3 residues: CASSVEGTSGYEQYF. The DNA of the CDR3 is TGTGCCAGCAGCGTAGAGGGGACTAGCGGATACGAGCAGTACTTC.

This chain uses TRBV19 with TRBJ2-1, with D uncertain. Trimming stripped 1 base from V and 7 bases from J, with 17 bases between. CDR3 length: 16 amino acids. Germline loops: CDR1 LNHDA, CDR2 SQIVND (reference sequence). CDR3 DNA sequence: TGTGCCAGTAGTATAGGAGTACAAGGCGGCAGAAATGAGCAGTTCTTC. Protein: CASSIGVQGGRNEQFF.

The chain joins TRBV13 to TRBJ2-1, with D uncertain. Trimming removed 1 base from V and 6 bases from J, with 4 bases in between. CDR1 PRHDT and CDR2 FYEKMQ come from the germline V gene (reference sequence). This CDR3 is 12 amino acids long. The CDR3 region is CASSLVLNEQFF. CDR3 DNA: TGTGCCAGCAGCTTAGTTCTCAATGAGCAGTTCTTC.

The V call is TRBV28, the J call TRBJ1-1; TRBD1 matches at 9 bases. The CDR3 is 13 residues long. Germline CDR1 is MDHEN and CDR2 is SYDVKM. V shed 11 bases and J 5 bases; nucleotides not matched to a gene: 9. The CDR3 DNA sequence: TGTGCCGCCCTCGGGACAGGGCGGACTGAAGCTTTCTTT. Its protein product is CAALGTGRTEAFF.

CDR3 bases: TGTGCCAGCAGCTTGGCCGATGGGGCCGAGCAGTACTTC. Its protein product is CASSLADGAEQYF. The gene calls are TRBV7-6 and TRBJ2-7; perhaps TRBD1 as D (5 bases). Trimming took off 3 bases at V and 6 bases at J, with 12 bases between the two ends. Germline V gene lookup returns CDR1 SGHVS and CDR2 FNYEAQ. The CDR3 consists of 13 residues.

This chain connects TRBV28 to TRBJ2-2; D unresolved. The CDR3 extends over 15 amino acids. Germline CDR1 reads MDHEN; CDR2 reads SYDVKM. V was trimmed by 3 bases and J by 4 bases, leaving 12 bases between them. The CDR3 nucleotides are TGTGCCAGCAGTTTGATACGTTCGGGCACCGGGGAGCTGTTTTTT. Its protein is CASSLIRSGTGELFF.

The table lists this clone with a count of one. The chain employs TRBV13 and TRBJ2-1, with 11 bases aligning to TRBD2. The trim removed 4 bases at V and 4 bases at J, leaving 12 bases unmatched. The CDR3 has 18 residues. Germline CDR1 PRHDT, CDR2 FYEKMQ (reference sequence). DNA of the CDR3: TGTGCCAGCAGCTCCCGTAGGGCTCCTAGCGGGGGGTACAATGAGCAGTTCTTC. As protein: CASSSRRAPSGGYNEQFF.

The V gene is TRBV12-5, the J gene TRBJ1-1; TRBD1 aligns across 7 bases. The CDR3 runs 15 residues. CDR1 is LGHNT, CDR2 FRNRAP, per germline. J was trimmed by 4 bases and V by 1 base; bases with no gene match: 6. The CDR3 sequence: CASGLAQGRSTEAFF. CDR3 nucleotides: TGTGCTAGTGGTTTGGCACAGGGGAGAAGCACTGAAGCTTTCTTT.

CDR3 coding DNA: TGTGCCAGCAGCTTCGGGGTCGGAGGATCCACTGAAGCTTTCTTT. This gives the protein CASSFGVGGSTEAFF. The chain carries TRBV7-3 and TRBJ1-1; D gene uncertain. This CDR3 comprises 15 residues. Looked up from germline, CDR1 is SGHTA and CDR2 is FQGTGA. Trimming cost V 3 bases and J 4 bases, with 15 bases left between them.

The V call is TRBV5-1, the J call TRBJ1-6; D may be TRBD1 (6 bases). V dropped 4 bases and J dropped 8 bases, with 19 bases sitting between them. CDR1 is SGHRS and CDR2 is YFSETQ in the germline V gene. The CDR3 runs 16 residues. DNA of the CDR3: TGCGCCAGCAGCGACCAACAGGGTGCAAGGGATTCACCCCTCCACTTT. Amino acid sequence: CASSDQQGARDSPLHF.

The rearrangement links TRBV27 to TRBJ1-1; 7 bases are shared with TRBD1. With 6 bases clipped from V and 4 bases from J, the junction kept 11 bases outside the gene matches. The CDR3 covers 15 residues. Germline CDR1 MNHEY, CDR2 SMNVEV (reference sequence). CDR3 DNA sequence: TGTGCCAGCAGACTCTCGCCGACAGGGATCACTGAAGCTTTCTTT. Amino acid sequence: CASRLSPTGITEAFF.

The count of this clone is one. The rearrangement links TRBV20-1 to TRBJ2-1, with D perhaps matching TRBD2 (6 bases). V lost 3 bases to trimming and J lost 11 bases, with 11 bases between them. In germline, CDR1 is DFQATT, CDR2 SNEGSKA (reference sequence). CDR3 length: 11 residues. CDR3 bases: TGCAGTGCTAGTTTGGGGGGTAAGCAGTTCTTC. Protein product: CSASLGGKQFF.

The chain carries TRBV19 and TRBJ2-2, with D possibly TRBD1 on 6 matching bases. Deletions cut 1 base from V and 4 bases from J, with 19 bases between. Germline CDR1 and CDR2: LNHDA and SQIVND (reference sequence). The CDR3 consists of 18 residues. The CDR3 DNA follows: TGTGCCAGTAGTATAGTTTCCCGAACAGGGTACGGCACCGGGGAGCTGTTTTTT. Residues: CASSIVSRTGYGTGELFF.